This TCR beta chain comes out of a study of T cell repertoires in cytomegalovirus infection. Study in general: TCR beta signatures that were public indicated CMV infection and matching HLA type.

Using its own MiXCR run on the reads, TCRdb lists one record per CDR3 protein. The sample yields some 100,000 distinct CDR3 sequences, roughly a quarter seen once. This CDR3 spans 16 amino acids. The germline gives CDR1 SGHTA, CDR2 FQGNSA. The J segment lost 3 bases and the V segment lost 5 bases, leaving 6 bases of the junction unmatched. This clonotype was seen at least ten times. What it binds is unknown. Study-wide results and limits: The cumulative frequency of public TCR beta families distinguished individuals who carried CMV together with the relevant HLA. The ex vivo response showed dominance by HLA-C-restricted CMV-specific TCR beta clonotypes.

Sequenced sample: CD8+ T cells from PBMCs. This chain joins TRBV7-2 and TRBJ2-5; 13 positions match TRBD2. This TCR was sampled from a human donor in good health (CMV status not recorded). Some clones in this sample may be carry-over from other donors' samples. The DNA for the CDR3 is TGTGCCAGCAGCAGACTAGCGGGGGGCCGGGAAGAGACCCAGTACTTC. Encoded protein: CASSRLAGGREETQYF.